The entry that follows covers one TCR beta chain sequence. Its target is unknown. The data derive from a study of glioma-infiltrating T cells. At the level of the study: Approximately 1 million peripheral T cells were targeted at roughly 4.5- to 11-fold coverage.

This CDR3 is built from 14 residues. The germline V gene encodes CDR1 SGHTA and CDR2 FQGTGA. Trimming removed 4 bases at V and 9 bases at J, with 13 bases between. Amplification of TCR alpha and beta CDR3 regions from RNA used iRepertoire nested multiplex PCR. MiXCR was run by TCRdb on the multiplex PCR reads, yielding one entry per CDR3 protein. The sample has about 410,000 distinct CDR3 sequences, less than 50% seen once. The study, taken as a whole, reports: Patients with low tissue-blood divergence carried a signature set of shared blood CDR3 motifs. Non-neoplastic patients had below-expected tissue-blood divergence, while all gliomas exceeded expectation.

This TCR came from a human donor with low-grade glioma or glioblastoma, undergoing nonglioma brain surgery, or in good health (not recorded which). V and J are TRBV7-3 and TRBJ1-6; no reliable D call. Material for sequencing was glioma tissue, nonneoplastic brain tissue, or PBMCs (not recorded which). This CDR3 is CASSSQQSASPLHF. DNA for the CDR3: TGTGCCAGCAGCTCACAGCAGTCGGCTTCACCCCTCCACTTT. The full variable domain, in which reference TRBV7-3 and TRBJ1-6 provide the parts outside the CDR3, is GAGVSQTPSNKVTEKGKYVELRCDPISGHTALYWYRQSLGQGPEFLIYFQGTGAADDSGLPNDRFFAVRPEGSVSTLKIQRTERGDSAVYLCASSSQQSASPLHFGNGTRLTVT.